Listed here is a single TCR beta chain. Trimming cost V 4 bases and J 3 bases; bases outside gene matches: 5. The CDR3 is 16 amino acids. Germline V CDR1 and CDR2: KGHDR, SFDVKD. The sample belongs to a study of blood T cell repertoires in COVID-19. Looking at the study overall: From the United States, Italy and Spain came samples of acute and convalescent COVID-19. T cells, B-cell-depleted T cells, or PBMCs supplied cDNA or gDNA.

Per the original methods: Reference gene primer amplification yielded estimated nucleated cell counts. Generated by immunoSEQ multiplex PCR, the TCRdb table keeps only in-frame clones and is missing some. V, J and clone size reflect that table, while D and trimming were determined from the DNA. This sample yields around 70,000 clones, of which roughly 84% are seen a single time; around 4% belongs to the top ten. The sequence derives from a man aged 45-60 years with acute or convalescent COVID-19. Sequenced input: peripheral blood. V and J are TRBV24-1 and TRBJ2-6; 7 bases map to TRBD2. This chain's CDR3 is CATSDPAGDGANVLTF. Written as DNA, the CDR3 is TGTGCCACCAGTGACCCCGCGGGGGATGGGGCCAACGTCCTGACTTTC.